A few counts support the clone carrying this T cell receptor beta chain. This sample is part of a study of blood T cell repertoires in COVID-19. For the study at large: COVID-19 samples from acute and convalescent phases originated in the United States, Italy and Spain. T cells, B-cell-depleted T cells, or PBMCs supplied cDNA or gDNA.

Per the original data handling: Nucleated cell counts were estimated from reference gene primer amplification. Sequencing used immunoSEQ multiplex PCR; TCRdb keeps in-frame clones, though not all of them. That table gives V, J and clone size, and the DNA gave D and trimming. Here the sample spans 380,000 or so clones, more than 75% being singletons. V gave up 9 bases and J gave up 5 bases; unmatched junction bases: 7. Germline V CDR1 and CDR2: SGHNT, YYREEE (reference sequence). CDR3 size: 14 residues. Material: peripheral blood. This sequence originates from a human donor with acute or convalescent COVID-19. The donor label of this sample is uncertain. The chain is built from TRBV5-4 and TRBJ2-2; 10 positions match TRBD1. CDR3 amino acids: CATDRGRGTGELFF. In nucleotides, the CDR3 is TGTGCCACCGACAGGGGGCGGGGAACCGGGGAGCTGTTTTTT.